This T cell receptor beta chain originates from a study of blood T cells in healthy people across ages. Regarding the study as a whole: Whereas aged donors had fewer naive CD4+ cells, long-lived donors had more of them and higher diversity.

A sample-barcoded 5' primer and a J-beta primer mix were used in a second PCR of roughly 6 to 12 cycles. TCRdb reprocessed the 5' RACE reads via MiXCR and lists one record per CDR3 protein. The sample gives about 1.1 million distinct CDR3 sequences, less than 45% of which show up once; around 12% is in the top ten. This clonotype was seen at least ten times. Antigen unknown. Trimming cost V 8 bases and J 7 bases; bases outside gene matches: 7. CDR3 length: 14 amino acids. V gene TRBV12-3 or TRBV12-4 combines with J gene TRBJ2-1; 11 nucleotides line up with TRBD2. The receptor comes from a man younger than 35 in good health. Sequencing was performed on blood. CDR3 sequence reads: CASFSGGAGNEQFF. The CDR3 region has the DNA TGTGCCAGCTTTAGCGGGGGGGCTGGGAATGAGCAGTTCTTC.